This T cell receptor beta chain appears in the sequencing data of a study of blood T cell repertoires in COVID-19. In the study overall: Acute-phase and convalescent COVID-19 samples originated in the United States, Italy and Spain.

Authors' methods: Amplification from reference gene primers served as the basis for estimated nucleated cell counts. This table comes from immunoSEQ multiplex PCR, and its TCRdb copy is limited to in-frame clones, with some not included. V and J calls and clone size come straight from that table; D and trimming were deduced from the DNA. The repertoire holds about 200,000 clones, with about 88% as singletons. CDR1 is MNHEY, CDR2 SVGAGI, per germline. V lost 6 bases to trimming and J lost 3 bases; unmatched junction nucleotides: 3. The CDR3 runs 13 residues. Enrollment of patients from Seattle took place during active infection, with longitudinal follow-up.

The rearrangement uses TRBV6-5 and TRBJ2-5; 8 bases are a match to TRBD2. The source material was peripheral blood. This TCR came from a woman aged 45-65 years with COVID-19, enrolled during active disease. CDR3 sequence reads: CASSGGAKETQYF. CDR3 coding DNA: TGTGCCAGCAGCGGGGGGGCGAAAGAGACCCAGTACTTC.